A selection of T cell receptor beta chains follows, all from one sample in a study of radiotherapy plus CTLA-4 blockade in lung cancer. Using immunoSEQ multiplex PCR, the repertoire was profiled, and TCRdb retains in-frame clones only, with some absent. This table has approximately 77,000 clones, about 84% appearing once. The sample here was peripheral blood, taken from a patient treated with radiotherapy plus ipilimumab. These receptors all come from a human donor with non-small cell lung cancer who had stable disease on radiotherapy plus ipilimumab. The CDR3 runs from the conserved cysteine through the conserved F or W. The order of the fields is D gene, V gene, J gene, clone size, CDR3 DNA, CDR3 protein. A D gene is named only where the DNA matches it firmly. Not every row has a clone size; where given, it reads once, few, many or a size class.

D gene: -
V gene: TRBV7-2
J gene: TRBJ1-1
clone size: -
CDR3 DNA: TGTGCCAGCAGCCTCCCGGTTGGGACAAAGAACACTGAAGCTTTCTTT
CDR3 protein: CASSLPVGTKNTEAFF

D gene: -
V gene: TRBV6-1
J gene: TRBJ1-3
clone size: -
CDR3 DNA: TGTGCCAGCAGTGCTAACTCCCCCACCTCTGGAAACACCATATATTTT
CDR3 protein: CASSANSPTSGNTIYF

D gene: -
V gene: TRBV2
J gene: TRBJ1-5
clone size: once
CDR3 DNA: TGTGCCAGCAGTGAAGCAAAGGTGGGCCAGCCCCAGCATTTT
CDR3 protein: CASSEAKVGQPQHF

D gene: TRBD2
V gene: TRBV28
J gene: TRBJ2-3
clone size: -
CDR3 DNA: TGTGCCAGCAGTTCCTCTCGAATGGGACTAGCGGGAGAAGTGAGCACAGATACGCAGTATTTT
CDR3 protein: CASSSSRMGLAGEVSTDTQYF

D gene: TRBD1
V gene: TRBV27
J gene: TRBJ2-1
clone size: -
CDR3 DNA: TGTGCCAGCAGTTTTAACAGGGGCAACAATGAGCAGTTCTTC
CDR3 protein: CASSFNRGNNEQFF

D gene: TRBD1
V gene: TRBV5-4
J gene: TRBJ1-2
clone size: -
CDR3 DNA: TGTGCCACCTTCGATACAGGGGTAGAGAGCTACACCTTC
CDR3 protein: CATFDTGVESYTF

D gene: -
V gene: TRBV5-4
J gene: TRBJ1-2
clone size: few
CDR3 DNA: TGTGCCAGCAGCTTGGGGGCGTCCTATGGCTACACCTTC
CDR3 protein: CASSLGASYGYTF

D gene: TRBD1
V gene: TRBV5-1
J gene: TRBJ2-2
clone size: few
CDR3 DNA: TGCGCCAGCAGCTTGGTACAGGGGGGCACCGGGGAGCTGTTTTTT
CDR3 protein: CASSLVQGGTGELFF

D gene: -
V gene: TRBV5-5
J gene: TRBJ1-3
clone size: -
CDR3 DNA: TGTGCCAGCAGCTTGAGTGCGGGGGCGCGGGCTGGAAACACCATATATTTT
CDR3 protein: CASSLSAGARAGNTIYF

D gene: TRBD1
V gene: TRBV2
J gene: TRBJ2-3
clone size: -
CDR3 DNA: TGTGCCAGCACCCGGGACAGCGACACAGATACGCAGTATTTT
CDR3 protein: CASTRDSDTDTQYF

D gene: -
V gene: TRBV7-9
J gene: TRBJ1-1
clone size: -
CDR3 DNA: TGTGCCAGCACCTCAAGGGGGACTGAAGCTTTCTTT
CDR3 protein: CASTSRGTEAFF

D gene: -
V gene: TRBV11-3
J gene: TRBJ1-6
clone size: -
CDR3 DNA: TGTGCCAGCAGCTCAGGCCTGGTTTCACCCCTCCACTTT
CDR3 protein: CASSSGLVSPLHF

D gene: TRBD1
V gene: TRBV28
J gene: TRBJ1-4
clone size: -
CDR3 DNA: TGTGCCAGCAGGCTGACAGGGAGTAATGAAAAACTGTTTTTT
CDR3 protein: CASRLTGSNEKLFF

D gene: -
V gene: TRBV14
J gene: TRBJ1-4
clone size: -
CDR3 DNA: TGTGCCAGCAGCGACTCAAGGCATGAAAAACTGTTTTTT
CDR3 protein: CASSDSRHEKLFF

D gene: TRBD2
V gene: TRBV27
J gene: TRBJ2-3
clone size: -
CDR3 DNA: TGTGCCAGCAGAGCGCGGACTAGCGGTCACACAGATACGCAGTATTTT
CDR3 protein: CASRARTSGHTDTQYF

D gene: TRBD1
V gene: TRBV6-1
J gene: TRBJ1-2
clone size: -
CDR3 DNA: TGTGCCAGCAGTGAAGCAAGGAGAGGGACAGTCTATGGCTACACCTTC
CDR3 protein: CASSEARRGTVYGYTF

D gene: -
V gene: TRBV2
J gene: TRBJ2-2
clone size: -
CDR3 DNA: TGTGCCAGCGCCGGGACGGAGACCGGGGAGCTGTTTTTT
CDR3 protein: CASAGTETGELFF

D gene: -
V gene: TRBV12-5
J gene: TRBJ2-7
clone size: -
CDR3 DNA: TGTGCTAGTGCCATCAACCGGGACATTTCGTTC
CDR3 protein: CASAINRDISF

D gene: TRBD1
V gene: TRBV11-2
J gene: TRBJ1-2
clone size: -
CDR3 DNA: TGTGCCAGCGGACAGGGAGTTGGCTACACCTTC
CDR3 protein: CASGQGVGYTF

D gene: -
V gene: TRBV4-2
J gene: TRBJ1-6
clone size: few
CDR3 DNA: TGTGCCAGCAGCCAAGGGGGTAATTCACCCCTCCACTTT
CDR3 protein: CASSQGGNSPLHF

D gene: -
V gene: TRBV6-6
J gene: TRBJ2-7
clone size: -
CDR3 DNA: TGTGCCAGCAGTCGGGCGGGGCAGGGCCACGAGCAGTACTTC
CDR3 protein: CASSRAGQGHEQYF

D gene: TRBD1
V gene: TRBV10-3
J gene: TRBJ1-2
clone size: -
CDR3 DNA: TGTGCCATCAGCGGCGCCGGGACAGTCAACTATGGCTACACCTTC
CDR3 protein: CAISGAGTVNYGYTF

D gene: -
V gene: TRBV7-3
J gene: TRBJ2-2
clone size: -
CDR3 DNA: TGTGCCAGCGCGGGTTCGAACACCGGGGAGCTGTTTTTT
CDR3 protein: CASAGSNTGELFF

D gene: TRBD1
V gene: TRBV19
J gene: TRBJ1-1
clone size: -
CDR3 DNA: TGTGCCAGTAGTCCGGAGCTCAGGGCAGGGGGAACTGAAGCTTTCTTT
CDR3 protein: CASSPELRAGGTEAFF

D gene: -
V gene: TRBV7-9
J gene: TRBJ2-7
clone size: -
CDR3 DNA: TGTGCCAGCAGCTTCGGTGGTCGGGACAACTCCTACGAGCAGTACTTC
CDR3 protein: CASSFGGRDNSYEQYF

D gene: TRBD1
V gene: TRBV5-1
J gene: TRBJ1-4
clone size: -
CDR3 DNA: TGCGCCAGCAGCTTGGCGGGGACAGGGGGAGAAAAACTGTTTTTT
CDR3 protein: CASSLAGTGGEKLFF